This T cell receptor (beta chain) was captured in a study of blood T cell repertoires in COVID-19. Across the whole study: The origin of the acute and convalescent COVID-19 samples was the United States, Italy and Spain. PBMCs, B-cell-depleted T cells, or T cells were the source of the cDNA or gDNA that made up the material.

Clones were sequenced by immunoSEQ multiplex PCR, and TCRdb holds only the in-frame ones, with some missing. The repertoire holds roughly 150,000 clones, with 80% as singletons. The length of the CDR3 is 12 residues. Germline CDR1 reads SEHNR; CDR2 reads FQNEAQ (reference sequence). V lost 4 bases, J lost 2 bases, and 3 bases lay in between. This receptor was obtained from a man aged 60-69 years with acute or convalescent COVID-19. Sequenced input: peripheral blood. The J gene is TRBJ1-3, the V gene TRBV7-9; D not certain. The CDR3 loop is CASSSTGNTIYF. The CDR3 DNA reads TGTGCCAGCAGCTCTACTGGAAACACCATATATTTT.